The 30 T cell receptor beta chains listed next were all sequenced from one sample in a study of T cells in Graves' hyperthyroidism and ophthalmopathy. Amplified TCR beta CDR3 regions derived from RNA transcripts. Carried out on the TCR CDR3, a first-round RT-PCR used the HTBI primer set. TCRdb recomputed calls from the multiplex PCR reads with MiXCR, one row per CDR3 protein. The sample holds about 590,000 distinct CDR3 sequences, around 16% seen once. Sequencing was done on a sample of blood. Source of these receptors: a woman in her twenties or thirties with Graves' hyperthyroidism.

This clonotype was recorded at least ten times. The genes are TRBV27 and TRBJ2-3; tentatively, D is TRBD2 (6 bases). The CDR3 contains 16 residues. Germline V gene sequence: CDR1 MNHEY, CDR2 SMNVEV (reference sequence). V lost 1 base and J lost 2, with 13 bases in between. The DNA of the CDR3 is TGTGCCAGCAGTTTATGGGGAGGAGGCCCCACAGATACGCAGTATTTT. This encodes CASSLWGGGPTDTQYF.

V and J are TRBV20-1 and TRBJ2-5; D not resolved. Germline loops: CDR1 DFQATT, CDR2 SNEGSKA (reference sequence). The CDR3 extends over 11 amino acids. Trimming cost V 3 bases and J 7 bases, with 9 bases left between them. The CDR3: CSASVEGTQYF. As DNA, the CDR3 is TGCAGTGCTAGTGTCGAAGGGACCCAGTACTTC.

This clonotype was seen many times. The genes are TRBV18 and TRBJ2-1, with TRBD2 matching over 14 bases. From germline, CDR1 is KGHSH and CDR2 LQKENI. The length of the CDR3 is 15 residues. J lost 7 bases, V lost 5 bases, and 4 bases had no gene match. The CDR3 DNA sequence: TGTGCCAGCTCATCGAGACTAGCGGGAGGGAATGAGCAGTTCTTC. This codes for CASSSRLAGGNEQFF.

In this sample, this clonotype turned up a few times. The CDR3 sequence: CASSLRQGWYEKLFF. CDR3 DNA sequence: TGTGCCAGCAGCCTCAGACAGGGTTGGTACGAAAAACTGTTTTTT. The chain is built from TRBV14 and TRBJ1-4; TRBD1 aligns across 7 bases. Germline CDR1 reads SGHDN; CDR2 reads FVKESK. Germline trimming cut 4 bases from V and 8 bases from J; bases unmatched to any gene: 10. There are 15 residues in the CDR3.

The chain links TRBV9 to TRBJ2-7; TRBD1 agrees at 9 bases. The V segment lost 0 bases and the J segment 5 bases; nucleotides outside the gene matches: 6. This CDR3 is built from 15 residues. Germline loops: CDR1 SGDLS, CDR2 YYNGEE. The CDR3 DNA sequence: TGTGCCAGCAGCGTAGGGGACAGGGTCGAGAACGAGCAGTACTTC. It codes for CASSVGDRVENEQYF.

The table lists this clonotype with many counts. CDR3 residues: CASSLGLVSEQFF. CDR3 nucleotides: TGTGCCAGCAGTCTGGGACTAGTGAGCGAGCAGTTCTTC. V and J are TRBV6-2 or TRBV6-3 and TRBJ2-1; TRBD2 matches at 8 bases. In germline, CDR1 is MNHEY, CDR2 SVGEGT. CDR3 length: 13 amino acids. Trimming cost V 5 bases and J 10 bases; bases outside gene matches: 7.

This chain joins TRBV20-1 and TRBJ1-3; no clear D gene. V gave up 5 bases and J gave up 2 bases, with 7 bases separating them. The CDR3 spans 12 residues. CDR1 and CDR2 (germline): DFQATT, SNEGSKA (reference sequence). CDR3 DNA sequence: TGCAGTGCTTTCCGACCTGGAAACACCATATATTTT. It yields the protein CSAFRPGNTIYF.

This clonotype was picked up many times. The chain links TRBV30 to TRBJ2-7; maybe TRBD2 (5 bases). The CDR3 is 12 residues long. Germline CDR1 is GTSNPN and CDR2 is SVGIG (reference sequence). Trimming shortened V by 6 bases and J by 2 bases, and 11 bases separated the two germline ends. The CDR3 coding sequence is TGTGCCTGCCAGAGGGTAGCCTACGAGCAGTACTTC. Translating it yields CACQRVAYEQYF.

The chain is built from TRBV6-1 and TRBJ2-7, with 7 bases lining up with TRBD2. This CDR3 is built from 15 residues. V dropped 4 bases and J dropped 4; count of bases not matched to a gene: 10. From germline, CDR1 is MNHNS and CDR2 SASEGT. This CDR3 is CASSVMTSLHYEQYF. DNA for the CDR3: TGTGCCAGCAGTGTAATGACTAGCCTTCATTACGAGCAGTACTTC.

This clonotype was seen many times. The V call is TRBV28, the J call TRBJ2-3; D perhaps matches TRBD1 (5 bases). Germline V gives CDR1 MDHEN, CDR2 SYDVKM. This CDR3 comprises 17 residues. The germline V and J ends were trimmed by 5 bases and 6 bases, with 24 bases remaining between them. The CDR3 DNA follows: TGTGCCAGCAGTACTCCGGGTGGGGCTTACTTGGGGGATACGCAGTATTTT. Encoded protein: CASSTPGGAYLGDTQYF.

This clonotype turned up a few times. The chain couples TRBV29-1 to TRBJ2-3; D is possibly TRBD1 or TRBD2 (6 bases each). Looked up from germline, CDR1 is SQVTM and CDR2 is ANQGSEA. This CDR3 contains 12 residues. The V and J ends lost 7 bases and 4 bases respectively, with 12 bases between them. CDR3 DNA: TGCAGCGACTTAAGGGGGGCAGATACGCAGTATTTT. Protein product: CSDLRGADTQYF.

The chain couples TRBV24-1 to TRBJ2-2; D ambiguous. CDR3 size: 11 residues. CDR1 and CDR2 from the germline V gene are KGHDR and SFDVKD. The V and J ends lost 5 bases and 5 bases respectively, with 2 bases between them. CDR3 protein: CATSVTGELFF. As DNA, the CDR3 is TGTGCCACCAGTGTGACCGGGGAGCTGTTTTTT.

The CDR3 DNA reads as TGTGCCAGCAGTTTATCGGCTAGCGGGAACTCCTACGAGCAGTACTTC. It encodes CASSLSASGNSYEQYF. The chain couples TRBV27 to TRBJ2-7; TRBD2 agrees at 9 bases. Germline CDR1 and CDR2: MNHEY and SMNVEV (reference sequence). This CDR3 is 16 amino acids long. J was trimmed by 0 bases and V by 0 bases; bases with no gene match: 3.

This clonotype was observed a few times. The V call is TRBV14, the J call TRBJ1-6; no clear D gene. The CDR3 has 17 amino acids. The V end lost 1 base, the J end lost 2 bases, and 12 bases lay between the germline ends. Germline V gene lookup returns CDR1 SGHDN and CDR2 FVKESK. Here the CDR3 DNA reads TGTGCCAGCAGCCAAGCCTTCAAGAGGACCTATAATTCACCCCTCCACTTT. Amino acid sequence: CASSQAFKRTYNSPLHF.

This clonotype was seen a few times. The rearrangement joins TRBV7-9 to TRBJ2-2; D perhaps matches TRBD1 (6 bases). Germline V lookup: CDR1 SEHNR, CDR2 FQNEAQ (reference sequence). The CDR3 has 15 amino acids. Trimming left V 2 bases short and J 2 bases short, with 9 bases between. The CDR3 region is CASSLWDKNTGELFF. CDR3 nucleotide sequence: TGTGCCAGCAGCTTATGGGACAAAAACACCGGGGAGCTGTTTTTT.

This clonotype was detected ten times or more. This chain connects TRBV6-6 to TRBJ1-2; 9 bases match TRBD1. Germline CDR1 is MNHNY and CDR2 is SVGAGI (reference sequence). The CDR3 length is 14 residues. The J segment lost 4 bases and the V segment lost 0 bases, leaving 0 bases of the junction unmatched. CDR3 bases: TGTGCCAGCAGTTACTCGGGACAGGGCTATGGCTACACCTTC. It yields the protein CASSYSGQGYGYTF.

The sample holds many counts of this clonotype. The DNA of the CDR3 is TGTGCCAGCACCATATCGGCCTCCTACGAGCAGTACTTC. The encoded protein is CASTISASYEQYF. J is TRBJ2-7 and V is TRBV28, with D unclear. The CDR3 has 13 residues. The germline V gene has CDR1 MDHEN and CDR2 SYDVKM. Trimming left V 7 bases short and J 0 bases short, with 10 bases between.

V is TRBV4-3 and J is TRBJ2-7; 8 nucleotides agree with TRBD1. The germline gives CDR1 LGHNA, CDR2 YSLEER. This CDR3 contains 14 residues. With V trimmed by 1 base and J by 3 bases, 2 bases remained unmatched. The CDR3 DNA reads TGCGCCAGCAGCCAAGCTGGGACAGGCTACGAGCAGTACTTC. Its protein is CASSQAGTGYEQYF.

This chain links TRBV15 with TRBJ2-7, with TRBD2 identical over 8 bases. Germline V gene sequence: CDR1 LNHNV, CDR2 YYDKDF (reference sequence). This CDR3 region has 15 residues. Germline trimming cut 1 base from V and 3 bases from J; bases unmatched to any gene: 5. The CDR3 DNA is TGTGCCACCAGCAGAGGAGGGACTAGAAGCTACGAGCAGTACTTC. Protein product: CATSRGGTRSYEQYF.

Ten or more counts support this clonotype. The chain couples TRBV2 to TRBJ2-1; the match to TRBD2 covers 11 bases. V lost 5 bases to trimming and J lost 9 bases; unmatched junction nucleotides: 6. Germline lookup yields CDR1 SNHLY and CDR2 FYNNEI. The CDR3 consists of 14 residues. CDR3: CASSTSGSDGEQFF. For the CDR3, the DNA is TGTGCCAGCAGTACTAGCGGGAGTGACGGTGAGCAGTTCTTC.

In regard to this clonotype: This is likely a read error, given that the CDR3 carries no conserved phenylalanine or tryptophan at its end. The CDR3 DNA reads as TGTGCCAGCTCACCGACAGGGAAATATAATTCACCCCTCCACTCT. Protein product: CASSPTGKYNSPLHS. The V gene is TRBV18, the J gene TRBJ1-6; 7 bases fit TRBD1. Germline-derived CDR1 and CDR2 are KGHSH and LQKENI. The CDR3 has 15 residues. The V and J ends lost 3 bases and 4 bases, in that order; junction bases with no gene match: 3.

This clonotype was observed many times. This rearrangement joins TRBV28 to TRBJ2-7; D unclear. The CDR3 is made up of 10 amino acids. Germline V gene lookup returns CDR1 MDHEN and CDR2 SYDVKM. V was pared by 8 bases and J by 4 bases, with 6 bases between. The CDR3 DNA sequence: TGTGCCAGCGGCAGATACGAGCAGTACTTC. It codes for CASGRYEQYF.

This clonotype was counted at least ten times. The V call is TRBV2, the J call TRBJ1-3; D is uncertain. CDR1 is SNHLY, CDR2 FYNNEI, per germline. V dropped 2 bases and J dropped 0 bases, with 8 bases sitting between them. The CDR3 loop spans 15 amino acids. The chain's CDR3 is CASSEQGSSGNTIYF. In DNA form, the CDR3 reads TGTGCCAGCAGTGAACAAGGGAGCTCTGGAAACACCATATATTTT.

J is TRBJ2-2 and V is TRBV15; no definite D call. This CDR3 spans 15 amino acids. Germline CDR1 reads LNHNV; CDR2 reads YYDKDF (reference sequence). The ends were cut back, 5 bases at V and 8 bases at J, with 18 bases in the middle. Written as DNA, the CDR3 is TGTGCCACCAGCCCCCGGCTTGACCTAGAAGGGGAGCTGTTTTTT. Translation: CATSPRLDLEGELFF.

DNA of the CDR3: TGTGCCAGCAGCCAGGACAGGGGGCGCGCCGGGGAGCTGTTTTTT. Amino acids: CASSQDRGRAGELFF. The chain combines TRBV3-1 with TRBJ2-2; 11 bases align to TRBD1. The CDR3 consists of 15 residues. The germline V gene has CDR1 LGHDT and CDR2 YNNKEL (reference sequence). J gave up 6 bases and V 3 bases, and 3 bases lay outside the gene matches.

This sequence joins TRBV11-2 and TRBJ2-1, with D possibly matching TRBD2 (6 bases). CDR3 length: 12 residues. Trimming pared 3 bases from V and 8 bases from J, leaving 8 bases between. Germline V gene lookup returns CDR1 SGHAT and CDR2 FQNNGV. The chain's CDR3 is CASSFGGHEQFF. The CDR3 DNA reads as TGTGCCAGCAGCTTTGGAGGGCATGAGCAGTTCTTC.

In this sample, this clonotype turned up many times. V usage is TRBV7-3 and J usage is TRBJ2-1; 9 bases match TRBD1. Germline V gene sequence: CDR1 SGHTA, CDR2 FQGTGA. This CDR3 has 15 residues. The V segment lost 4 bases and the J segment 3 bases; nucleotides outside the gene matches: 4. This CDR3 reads CASSWWTGDYNEQFF. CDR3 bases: TGTGCCAGCAGCTGGTGGACAGGGGACTACAATGAGCAGTTCTTC.

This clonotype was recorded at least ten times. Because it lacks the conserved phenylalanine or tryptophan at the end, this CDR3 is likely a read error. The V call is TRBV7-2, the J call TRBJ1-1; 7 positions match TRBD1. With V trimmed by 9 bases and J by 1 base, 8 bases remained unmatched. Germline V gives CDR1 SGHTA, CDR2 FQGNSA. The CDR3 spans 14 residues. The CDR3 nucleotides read TGTGCCAGTACGACAGGGTCCCCGAACACTGAAGCTTTCCTT. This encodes CASTTGSPNTEAFL.

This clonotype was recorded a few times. The CDR3 loop reads CASSYSYAGSSYEQYF. The CDR3 bases are TGTGCCAGCAGTTACTCATACGCCGGGTCCTCCTACGAGCAGTACTTC. The V call is TRBV6-5, the J call TRBJ2-7; no reliable D call. The germline V and J ends were trimmed by 0 bases and 0 bases, with 12 bases remaining between them. The germline CDR1 and CDR2 sequences are MNHEY and SVGAGI. The CDR3 sequence is 16 residues long.

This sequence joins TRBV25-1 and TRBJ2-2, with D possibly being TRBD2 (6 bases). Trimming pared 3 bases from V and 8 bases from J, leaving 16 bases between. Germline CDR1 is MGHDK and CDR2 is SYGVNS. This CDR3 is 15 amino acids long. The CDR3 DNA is TGTGCCAGCAGTGAGCGGGACTTTAGAGGGGGGGAGCTGTTTTTT. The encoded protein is CASSERDFRGGELFF.